This entry concerns a single T cell receptor beta chain. The CDR3 regions of TCR beta were amplified from RNA transcripts. Primed by the HTBI set, a first-round RT-PCR was run on the TCR CDR3. TCRdb ran MiXCR on the multiplex PCR reads and lists one entry per CDR3 protein. The sample comprises 480,000 or so distinct CDR3 sequences, over 35% of which are singletons, and about 45% rests with the top ten. These data are taken from a study of T cells in Graves' hyperthyroidism and ophthalmopathy. Each diagnosis was grounded in clinical symptoms, serum thyroxine and TRAb, thyroid ultrasound, and orbital computed tomography. This CDR3 is built from 12 residues. Germline values: CDR1 SGHAT, CDR2 FQNNGV. The ends were cut back, 2 bases at V and 7 bases at J, with 9 bases in the middle.

The genes are TRBV11-2 and TRBJ2-7, with no clear D. The source is an adult woman with Graves' disease, either hyperthyroidism or ophthalmopathy (not recorded which). The specimen sequenced was peripheral blood or thyroid tissue (not recorded which). In DNA form, the CDR3 reads TGTGCCAGCAGCTTAATAGGGCCAGAGCAGTACTTC. Translation gives CASSLIGPEQYF.